This TCR beta chain derives from a study of post-analysis software for immune sequencing data. Background on the study: Clinical courses comprised relapsing-remitting, secondary progressive and progressive-relapsing multiple sclerosis.

The V end was cut by 6 bases, the J end by 4 bases, with 7 bases between. Per germline, CDR1 MNHEY and CDR2 SVGEGT. The CDR3 is 11 residues long. This clonotype showed up many times. The antigen is undetermined. General study findings and limits: A handful of TRBV segments, including TRBV5-6, TRBV5-1 and TRBV20-1, were more frequent in patients than controls. Pronounced co-clustering by F measure was evident among identically batched samples.

Unique molecular identifiers featured in each of the TCR beta cDNA libraries. TCRdb reanalysed the PCR reads using MiXCR and keeps one entry per CDR3 protein. The sample has 170,000 or so distinct CDR3 sequences; over 25% are singletons. This sequence joins TRBV6-2 or TRBV6-3 and TRBJ2-7, with D uncertain. Sequencing was done on a sample of blood. This TCR derives from a girl aged 10-17 years with multiple sclerosis. CDR3 sequence (DNA): TGTGCCAGCAGAGACTTTTACGAGCAGTACTTC. Amino acid sequence: CASRDFYEQYF.